This entry lists 20 T cell receptor beta chains sequenced from one sample in a study of shared clonotypes between healthy human individuals. Produced via immunoSEQ multiplex PCR; TCRdb's table is partial and in-frame only. The sample shows over a million clones, 95% to 97% of them seen only once. Sequencing input: naive CD4+ T cells sorted from blood. The subset here: CD45RA+ positively selected. The receptors stem from a man under 40 in good health.

The V gene is TRBV18, the J gene TRBJ2-2; the D gene is possibly TRBD2 (6 bases). The CDR3 length is 16 residues. Germline CDR1 KGHSH, CDR2 LQKENI. The V gene lost 1 base and the J gene lost 4 bases, with 13 bases spanning the gap. The CDR3 is CASSPLAGSLTGELFF. The CDR3 nucleotides are TGTGCCAGCTCACCACTTGCCGGGAGCCTCACCGGGGAGCTGTTTTTT.

The J gene is TRBJ2-7, the V gene TRBV30; 14 bases line up with TRBD2. The germline V gene encodes CDR1 GTSNPN and CDR2 SVGIG (reference sequence). The CDR3 spans 14 residues. The ends lost 5 bases at V and 5 bases at J; junction bases unmatched: 5. The CDR3 DNA reads TGTGCCTGGGGATGGACTAGCGGGAGGAACGAGCAGTACTTC. This gives the protein CAWGWTSGRNEQYF. The full variable domain, with the rest looked up from reference TRBV30 and TRBJ2-7, is SQTIHQWPATLVQPVGSPLSLECTVEGTSNPNLYWYRQAAGRGLQLLFYSVGIGQISSEVPQNLSASRPQDRQFILSSKKLLLSDSGFYLCAWGWTSGRNEQYFGPGTRLTVT.

The gene calls are TRBV10-3 and TRBJ2-5; 14 bases are a match to TRBD2. This CDR3 contains 18 residues. CDR1 is ENHRY and CDR2 is SYGVKD in the germline V gene. V shed 4 bases and J 2 bases; nucleotides not matched to a gene: 9. CDR3 DNA: TGTGCCATCAGTGCTGGACTAGCGGGAGGTGGTGGGCAAGAGACCCAGTACTTC. Encoded protein: CAISAGLAGGGGQETQYF.

The gene calls are TRBV2 and TRBJ1-2; D is uncertain. This CDR3 is 11 amino acids long. Germline CDR1 is SNHLY and CDR2 is FYNNEI. The V gene lost 4 bases and the J gene lost 6 bases, with 6 bases spanning the gap. CDR3 DNA: TGTGCCAGCAGTGTAGTGCATGGCTACACCTTC. Translating gives CASSVVHGYTF.

This clone occurred once. V usage is TRBV29-1 and J usage is TRBJ2-3; tentatively, D is TRBD1 or TRBD2 (5 bases each). V dropped 4 bases and J dropped 1 base, with 12 bases sitting between them. This CDR3 comprises 14 residues. Germline lookup yields CDR1 SQVTM and CDR2 ANQGSEA. The CDR3 nucleotides are TGCAGCGTTGTTTCAAGAGGGGGCACAGATACGCAGTATTTT. This translates into CSVVSRGGTDTQYF.

The rearrangement uses TRBV7-9 and TRBJ1-2, with D unclear. The CDR3 consists of 15 residues. Trimming left V 5 bases short and J 3 bases short, with 16 bases between. Germline assignment: CDR1 SEHNR and CDR2 FQNEAQ (reference sequence). The CDR3: CASSPLRVLDYGYTF. CDR3 nucleotide sequence: TGTGCCAGCAGCCCGCTGCGGGTCTTGGACTATGGCTACACCTTC.

The V and J genes are TRBV9 and TRBJ2-3, with 8 bases fitting TRBD2. Germline values: CDR1 SGDLS, CDR2 YYNGEE. CDR3 length equals 16 residues. V shed 3 bases, J shed 4 bases, and the junction held 10 bases outside the gene matches. Here the CDR3 reads CASSALLGGVADTQYF. DNA for the CDR3: TGTGCCAGCAGCGCCCTTCTCGGGGGGGTTGCAGATACGCAGTATTTT.

The sample holds one count of this clone. The chain links TRBV18 to TRBJ2-3; a possible D gene is TRBD2 (7 bases). The V end was cut by 2 bases, the J end by 4 bases, with 10 bases between. CDR1 and CDR2 from the germline V gene are KGHSH and LQKENI. The CDR3 loop spans 14 amino acids. The CDR3 DNA sequence: TGTGCCAGCTCACCAGGGGGGGCGGCAGATACGCAGTATTTT. It translates to CASSPGGAADTQYF.

The gene calls are TRBV29-1 and TRBJ2-7; D might be TRBD1 (6 bases). Trimming removed 4 bases at V and 4 bases at J, with 11 bases between. Germline values: CDR1 SQVTM, CDR2 ANQGSEA. The CDR3 totals 12 residues. The chain's CDR3 is CSVGGPPYEQYF. CDR3 nucleotide sequence: TGCAGCGTTGGGGGGCCTCCTTACGAGCAGTACTTC.

For the CDR3, the DNA is TGCGCCAGCAGACTTCGCCAGGGGGTGAACGAGCAGTACTTC. This codes for CASRLRQGVNEQYF. The chain joins TRBV5-1 to TRBJ2-7, with 7 positions matching TRBD1. The CDR3 length is 14 residues. Germline V gene sequence: CDR1 SGHRS, CDR2 YFSETQ. V lost 5 bases, J lost 5 bases, and 10 bases stayed unmatched. Using reference TRBV5-1 and TRBJ2-7 for the parts outside the CDR3, the full variable domain is KAGVTQTPRYLIKTRGQQVTLSCSPISGHRSVSWYQQTPGQGLQFLFEYFSETQRNKGNFPGRFSGRQFSNSRSEMNVSTLELGDSALYLCASRLRQGVNEQYFGPGTRLTVT.

The chain has TRBV9 and TRBJ2-5, with D perhaps TRBD2 (5 bases). V dropped 0 bases and J dropped 1 base, with 13 bases sitting between them. Germline V gene lookup returns CDR1 SGDLS and CDR2 YYNGEE. The length of the CDR3 is 16 residues. The CDR3 region is CASSVAEGLTQETQYF. DNA of the CDR3: TGTGCCAGCAGCGTAGCCGAGGGCCTCACCCAAGAGACCCAGTACTTC.

V is TRBV27 and J is TRBJ1-2, with a tentative D call TRBD1 (5 bases). The germline V gene has CDR1 MNHEY and CDR2 SMNVEV (reference sequence). The V end was cut by 2 bases, the J end by 4 bases, with 8 bases between. This CDR3 is built from 13 residues. Here the CDR3 reads CASSLRGLYGYTF. CDR3 DNA: TGTGCCAGCAGTTTAAGGGGCCTCTATGGCTACACCTTC.

Points on this clone: The same CDR3 arises from other DNA sequences in this sample as well. The rearrangement uses TRBV29-1 and TRBJ2-1; TRBD2 matches 9 bases. Per the germline V gene, CDR1 is SQVTM and CDR2 is ANQGSEA. CDR3 length: 14 amino acids. Unmatched junction bases numbered 4, after V lost 2 bases and J lost 5 bases. The CDR3 DNA sequence: TGCAGCGTTGAAAGACTAGCGGTTAACAATGAGCAGTTCTTC. Its protein is CSVERLAVNNEQFF.

The chain links TRBV9 to TRBJ2-1; TRBD2 agrees at 11 bases. CDR3 size: 17 residues. Per germline, CDR1 SGDLS and CDR2 YYNGEE. V was pared by 3 bases and J by 8 bases, with 13 bases of the junction left unmatched. CDR3 coding DNA: TGTGCCAGCAGCGGTTATAGCGGGAGGGCCGGAGTCTATGAGCAGTTCTTC. This gives the protein CASSGYSGRAGVYEQFF.

The rearrangement uses TRBV5-1 and TRBJ2-5, with TRBD1 identical over 7 bases. This CDR3 is 14 amino acids long. J lost 2 bases, V lost 5 bases, and 6 bases had no gene match. Germline values: CDR1 SGHRS, CDR2 YFSETQ. In DNA, the CDR3 is TGCGCCAGCAGACCCGAGGGGGCTCAAGAGACCCAGTACTTC. Protein: CASRPEGAQETQYF.

Remarks on this clone: The same CDR3 arises from other DNA sequences in this sample as well. The J gene is TRBJ2-5, the V gene TRBV11-2; 12 nucleotides line up with TRBD2. The CDR3 runs 16 residues. Germline V gene lookup returns CDR1 SGHAT and CDR2 FQNNGV. Losses at the gene ends were 5 bases for V and 5 bases for J; bases not matched to a gene: 9. The CDR3 DNA follows: TGTGCCAGCAGCCCCCCCCGAACTAGCGGGAGGGAGACCCAGTACTTC. Amino acids: CASSPPRTSGRETQYF.

This clone has just one count. The chain joins TRBV7-3 to TRBJ1-5; D ambiguous. Deletions cut 0 bases from V and 4 bases from J, with 4 bases between. This CDR3 spans 13 amino acids. Germline V gene data show CDR1 as SGHTA and CDR2 as FQGTGA. CDR3 loop: CASSLTPNQPQHF. The CDR3 DNA reads TGTGCCAGCAGCTTAACACCTAATCAGCCCCAGCATTTT. Full variable domain (missing parts from reference TRBV7-3 and TRBJ1-5): GAGVSQTPSNKVTEKGKYVELRCDPISGHTALYWYRQSLGQGPEFLIYFQGTGAADDSGLPNDRFFAVRPEGSVSTLKIQRTERGDSAVYLCASSLTPNQPQHFGDGTRLSIL.

The chain is built from TRBV9 and TRBJ1-1; 7 bases map to TRBD1. The CDR3 loop spans 15 amino acids. The junction had 7 bases not matched to a gene; V was cut back by 1 base and J by 4 bases. Germline V gene lookup returns CDR1 SGDLS and CDR2 YYNGEE. DNA for the CDR3: TGTGCCAGCAGCGTAATAAGGGGGCGCATCACTGAAGCTTTCTTT. Its translation: CASSVIRGRITEAFF. The variable domain in full, with the rest retrieved from reference TRBV9 and TRBJ1-1, is DSGVTQTPKHLITATGQRVTLRCSPRSGDLSVYWYQQSLDQGLQFLIQYYNGEERAKGNILERFSAQQFPDLHSELNLSSLELGDSALYFCASSVIRGRITEAFFGQGTRLTVV.

The gene calls are TRBV10-2 and TRBJ2-2; TRBD2 aligns across 9 bases. Trimming at V came to 3 bases and at J to 5 bases, leaving 1 base not matched to a gene. Germline CDR1 reads WSHSY; CDR2 reads SAAADI. This CDR3 comprises 14 residues. DNA for the CDR3: TGCGCCAGCAGTGATGCGGGAGGGACCGGGGAGCTGTTTTTT. This translates into CASSDAGGTGELFF.

V usage is TRBV7-2 and J usage is TRBJ2-5; the D gene could be TRBD1 or TRBD2 (5 bases each). Germline loops: CDR1 SGHTA, CDR2 FQGNSA. CDR3 length: 16 residues. Trimming cost V 3 bases and J 0 bases, with 14 bases left between them. Here the CDR3 DNA reads TGTGCCAGCAGCTTTGGGACCGACTGGTACCAAGAGACCCAGTACTTC. This translates into CASSFGTDWYQETQYF.